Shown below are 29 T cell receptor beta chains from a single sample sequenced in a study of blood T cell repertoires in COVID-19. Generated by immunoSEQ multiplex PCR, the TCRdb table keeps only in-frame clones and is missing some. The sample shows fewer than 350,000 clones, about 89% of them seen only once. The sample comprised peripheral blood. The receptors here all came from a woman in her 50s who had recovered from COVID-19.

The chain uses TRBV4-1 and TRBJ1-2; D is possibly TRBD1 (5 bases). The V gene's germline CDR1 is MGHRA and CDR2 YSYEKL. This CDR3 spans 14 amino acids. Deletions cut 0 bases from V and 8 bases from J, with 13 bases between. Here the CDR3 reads CASSQEAQGGGYTF. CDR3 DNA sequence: TGCGCCAGCAGCCAAGAGGCGCAGGGAGGCGGCTACACCTTC.

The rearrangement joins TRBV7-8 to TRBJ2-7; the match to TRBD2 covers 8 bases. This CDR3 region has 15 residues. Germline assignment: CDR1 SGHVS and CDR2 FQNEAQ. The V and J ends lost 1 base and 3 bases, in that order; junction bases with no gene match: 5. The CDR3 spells CASSLVLAANYEQYF. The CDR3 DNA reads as TGTGCCAGCAGCTTAGTACTAGCGGCCAACTACGAGCAGTACTTC.

In DNA, the CDR3 is TGCGCCAGCAGCTTGAGGGACAGGACTCACTTACAAGAGACCCAGTACTTC. This codes for CASSLRDRTHLQETQYF. The chain employs TRBV5-1 and TRBJ2-5, with 8 bases aligning to TRBD1. Per the germline V gene, CDR1 is SGHRS and CDR2 is YFSETQ. The CDR3 loop spans 17 amino acids. The ends lost 1 base at V and 2 bases at J; junction bases unmatched: 10.

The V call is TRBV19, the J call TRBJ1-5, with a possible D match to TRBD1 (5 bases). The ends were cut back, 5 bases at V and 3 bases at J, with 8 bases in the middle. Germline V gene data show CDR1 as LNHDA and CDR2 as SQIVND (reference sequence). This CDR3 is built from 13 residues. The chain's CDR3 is CASSPGLNQPQHF. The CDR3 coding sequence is TGTGCCAGTAGTCCAGGGCTCAATCAGCCCCAGCATTTT.

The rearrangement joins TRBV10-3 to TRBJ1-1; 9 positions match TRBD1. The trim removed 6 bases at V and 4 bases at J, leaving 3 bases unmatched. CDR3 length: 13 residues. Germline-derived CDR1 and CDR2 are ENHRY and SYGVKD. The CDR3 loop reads CAISPDRGTEAFF. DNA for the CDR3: TGTGCCATCAGCCCGGACAGGGGCACTGAAGCTTTCTTT.

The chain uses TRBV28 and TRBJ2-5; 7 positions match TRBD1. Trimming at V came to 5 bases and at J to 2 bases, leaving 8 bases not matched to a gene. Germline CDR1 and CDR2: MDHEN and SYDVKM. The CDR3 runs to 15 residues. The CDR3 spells CASSGGSTGQETQYF. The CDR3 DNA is TGTGCCAGCAGTGGCGGCTCGACAGGGCAAGAGACCCAGTACTTC.

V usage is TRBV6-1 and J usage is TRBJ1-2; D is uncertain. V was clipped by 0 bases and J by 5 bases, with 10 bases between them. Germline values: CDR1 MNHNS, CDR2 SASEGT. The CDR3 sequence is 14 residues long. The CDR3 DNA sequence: TGTGCCAGCAGTGAAGCGGGCAAACCTTATGGCTACACCTTC. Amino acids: CASSEAGKPYGYTF.

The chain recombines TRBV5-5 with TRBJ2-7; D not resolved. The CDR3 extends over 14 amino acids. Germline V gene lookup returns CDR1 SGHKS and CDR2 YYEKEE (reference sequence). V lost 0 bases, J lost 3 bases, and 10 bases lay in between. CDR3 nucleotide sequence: TGTGCCAGCAGCTTGGAGCCTCACTACTACGAGCAGTACTTC. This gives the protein CASSLEPHYYEQYF.

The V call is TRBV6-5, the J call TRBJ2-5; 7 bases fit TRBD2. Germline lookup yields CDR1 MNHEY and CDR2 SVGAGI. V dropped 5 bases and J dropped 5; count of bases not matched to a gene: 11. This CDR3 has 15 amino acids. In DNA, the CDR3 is TGTGCCAGCAGTCAACGGGGAGGGGCCGGGGAGACCCAGTACTTC. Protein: CASSQRGGAGETQYF.

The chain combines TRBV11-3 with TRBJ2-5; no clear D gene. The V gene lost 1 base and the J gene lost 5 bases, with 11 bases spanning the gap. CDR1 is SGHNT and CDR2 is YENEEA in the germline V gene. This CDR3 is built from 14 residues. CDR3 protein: CASSLVGVSETQYF. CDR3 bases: TGTGCCAGCAGCTTAGTAGGCGTTAGCGAGACCCAGTACTTC.

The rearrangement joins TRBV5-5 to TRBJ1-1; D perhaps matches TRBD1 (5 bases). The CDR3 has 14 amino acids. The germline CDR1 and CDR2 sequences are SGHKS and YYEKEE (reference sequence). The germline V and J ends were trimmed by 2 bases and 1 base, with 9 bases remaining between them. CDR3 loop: CASSFQGANTEAFF. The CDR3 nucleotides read TGTGCCAGCAGCTTCCAGGGCGCGAACACTGAAGCTTTCTTT.

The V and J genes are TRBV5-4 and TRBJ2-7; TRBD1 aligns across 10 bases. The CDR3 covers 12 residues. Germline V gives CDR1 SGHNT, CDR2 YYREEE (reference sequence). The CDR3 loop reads CATRDRGYEQYF. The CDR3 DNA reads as TGTGCGACCCGGGACAGGGGTTACGAGCAGTACTTC.

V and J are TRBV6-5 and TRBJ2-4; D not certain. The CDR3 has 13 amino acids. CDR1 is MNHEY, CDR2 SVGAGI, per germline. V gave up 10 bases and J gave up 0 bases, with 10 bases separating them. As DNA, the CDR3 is TGTGCCACCCGCGATCTAGCCAAAAACATTCAGTACTTC. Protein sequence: CATRDLAKNIQYF.

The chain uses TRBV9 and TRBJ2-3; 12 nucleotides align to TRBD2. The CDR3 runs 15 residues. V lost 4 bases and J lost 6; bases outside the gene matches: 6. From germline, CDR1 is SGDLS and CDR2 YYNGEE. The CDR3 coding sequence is TGTGCCAGCAGCACGTCTAGCGGGGGGGCGGATACGCAGTATTTT. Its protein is CASSTSSGGADTQYF.

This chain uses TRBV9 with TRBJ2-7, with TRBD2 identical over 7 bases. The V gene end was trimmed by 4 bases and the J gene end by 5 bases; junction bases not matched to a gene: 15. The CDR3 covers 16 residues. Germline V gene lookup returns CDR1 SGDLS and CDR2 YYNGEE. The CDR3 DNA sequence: TGTGCCAGCAGCCCGACCTTAAGGACTAGTTCTAACGAGCAGTACTTC. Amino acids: CASSPTLRTSSNEQYF.

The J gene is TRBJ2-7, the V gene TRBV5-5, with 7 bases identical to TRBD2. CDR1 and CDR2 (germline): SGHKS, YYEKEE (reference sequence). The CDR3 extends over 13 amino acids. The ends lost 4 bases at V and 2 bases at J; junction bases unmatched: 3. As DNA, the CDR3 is TGTGCCAGCAGCGTTGGACTAGCCTACGAGCAGTACTTC. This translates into CASSVGLAYEQYF.

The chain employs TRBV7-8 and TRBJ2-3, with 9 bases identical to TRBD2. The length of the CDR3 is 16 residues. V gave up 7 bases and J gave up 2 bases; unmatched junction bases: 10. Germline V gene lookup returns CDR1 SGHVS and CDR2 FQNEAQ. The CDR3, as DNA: TGTGCCAGCATCCCACCGGCGGGAGGGTACACAGATACGCAGTATTTT. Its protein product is CASIPPAGGYTDTQYF.

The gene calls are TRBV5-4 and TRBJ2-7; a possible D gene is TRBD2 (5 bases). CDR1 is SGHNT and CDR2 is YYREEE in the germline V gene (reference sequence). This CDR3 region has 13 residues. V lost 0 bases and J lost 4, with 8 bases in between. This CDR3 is CASSLDGGYEQYF. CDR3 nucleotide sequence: TGTGCCAGCAGCTTGGATGGAGGATACGAGCAGTACTTC.

The CDR3 sequence is CASSYRRGRGPNEAFF. DNA for the CDR3: TGTGCCAGCAGTTACCGGAGGGGAAGGGGACCAAATGAAGCTTTCTTT. This sequence joins TRBV6-2 or TRBV6-3 and TRBJ1-1, with D possibly TRBD1 on 5 matching bases. The CDR3 totals 16 residues. V lost 2 bases, J lost 7 bases, and 20 bases lay in between. The germline V gene has CDR1 MNHEY and CDR2 SVGEGT.

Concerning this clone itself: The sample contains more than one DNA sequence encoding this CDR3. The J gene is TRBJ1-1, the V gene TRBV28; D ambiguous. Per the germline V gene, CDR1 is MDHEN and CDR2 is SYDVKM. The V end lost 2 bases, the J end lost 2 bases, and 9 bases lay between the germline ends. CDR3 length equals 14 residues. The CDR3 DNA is TGTGCCAGCAGTTTAGTGGCGGGAAACACTGAAGCTTTCTTT. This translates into CASSLVAGNTEAFF.

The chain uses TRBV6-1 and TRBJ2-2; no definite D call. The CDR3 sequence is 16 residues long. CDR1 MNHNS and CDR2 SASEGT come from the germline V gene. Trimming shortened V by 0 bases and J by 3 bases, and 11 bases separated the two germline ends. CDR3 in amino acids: CASSEALQSYTGELFF. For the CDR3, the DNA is TGTGCCAGCAGTGAAGCCCTACAGAGTTACACCGGGGAGCTGTTTTTT.

CDR3 nucleotide sequence: TGCAGTGCTAGCGTCACCGGGGAGCTGTTTTTT. Translation: CSASVTGELFF. The rearrangement links TRBV20-1 to TRBJ2-2; D gene uncertain. CDR1 and CDR2 (germline): DFQATT, SNEGSKA (reference sequence). The CDR3 has 11 residues. V was clipped by 3 bases and J by 4 bases, with 3 bases between them.

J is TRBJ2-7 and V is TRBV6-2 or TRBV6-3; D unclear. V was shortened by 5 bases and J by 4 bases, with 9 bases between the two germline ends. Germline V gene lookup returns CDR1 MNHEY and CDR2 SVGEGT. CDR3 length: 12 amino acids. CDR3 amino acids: CASSRQRYEQYF. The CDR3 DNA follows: TGTGCCAGCAGTCGTCAGCGATACGAGCAGTACTTC.

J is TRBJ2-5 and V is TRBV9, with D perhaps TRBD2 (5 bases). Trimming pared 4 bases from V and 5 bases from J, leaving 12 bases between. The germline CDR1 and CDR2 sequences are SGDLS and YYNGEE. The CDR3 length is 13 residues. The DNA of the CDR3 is TGTGCCAGCAGCCCCTCTGGCGGGGAGACCCAGTACTTC. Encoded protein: CASSPSGGETQYF.

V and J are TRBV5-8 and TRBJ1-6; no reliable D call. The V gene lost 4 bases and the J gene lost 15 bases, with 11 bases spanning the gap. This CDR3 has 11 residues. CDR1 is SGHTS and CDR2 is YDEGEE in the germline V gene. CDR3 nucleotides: TGTGCCAGCAGCATGGGAGGAGGCCTCCACTTT. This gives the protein CASSMGGGLHF.

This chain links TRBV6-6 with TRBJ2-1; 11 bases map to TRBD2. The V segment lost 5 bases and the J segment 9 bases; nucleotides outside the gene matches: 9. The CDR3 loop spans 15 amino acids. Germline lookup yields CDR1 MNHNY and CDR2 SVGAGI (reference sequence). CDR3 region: CASSSSGRALGEQFF. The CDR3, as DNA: TGTGCCAGCAGTAGTAGCGGGAGGGCCTTAGGTGAGCAGTTCTTC.

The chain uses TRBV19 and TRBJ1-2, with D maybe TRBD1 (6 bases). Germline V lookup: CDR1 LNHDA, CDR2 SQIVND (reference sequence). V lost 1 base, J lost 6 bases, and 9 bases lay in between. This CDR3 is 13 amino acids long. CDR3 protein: CASSIVRGDGYTF. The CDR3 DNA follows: TGTGCCAGTAGTATAGTCAGGGGAGATGGCTACACCTTC.

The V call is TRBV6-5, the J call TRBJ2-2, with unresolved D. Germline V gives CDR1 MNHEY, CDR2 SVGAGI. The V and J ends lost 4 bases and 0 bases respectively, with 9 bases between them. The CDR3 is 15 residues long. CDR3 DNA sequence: TGTGCCAGCAGTTTCCGACACGCGAACACCGGGGAGCTGTTTTTT. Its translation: CASSFRHANTGELFF.

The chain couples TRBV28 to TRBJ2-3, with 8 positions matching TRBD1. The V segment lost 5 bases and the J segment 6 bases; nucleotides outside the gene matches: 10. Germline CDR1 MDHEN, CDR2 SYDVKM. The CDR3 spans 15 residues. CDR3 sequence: CASSQRTGNLDTQYF. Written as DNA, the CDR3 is TGTGCCAGCAGTCAAAGGACAGGGAATTTGGATACGCAGTATTTT.